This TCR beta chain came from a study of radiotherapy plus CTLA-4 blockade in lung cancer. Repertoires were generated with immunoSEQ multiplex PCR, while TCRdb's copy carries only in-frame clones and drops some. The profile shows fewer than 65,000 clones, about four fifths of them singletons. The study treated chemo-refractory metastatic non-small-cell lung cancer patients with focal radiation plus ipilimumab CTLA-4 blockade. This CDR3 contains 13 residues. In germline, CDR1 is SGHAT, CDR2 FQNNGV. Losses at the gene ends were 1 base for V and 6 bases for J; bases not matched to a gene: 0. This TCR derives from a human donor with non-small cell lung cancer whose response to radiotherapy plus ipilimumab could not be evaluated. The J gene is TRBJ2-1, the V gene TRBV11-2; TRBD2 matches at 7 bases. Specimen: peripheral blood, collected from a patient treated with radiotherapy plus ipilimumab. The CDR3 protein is CASSLGLANEQFF. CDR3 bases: TGTGCCAGCAGCTTAGGACTAGCCAATGAGCAGTTCTTC.